These 14 T cell receptor beta chains were sequenced from one sample in a study of technical replicates of blood from a handful of donors. TCRdb keeps only in-frame clones here, not all; method: immunoSEQ multiplex PCR. The sample has around 92,000 clones; almost 96% are singletons. Sequencing input: T cells isolated from PBMCs. These receptors came from a human donor in good health.

The chain has TRBV30 and TRBJ2-5; D possibly corresponds to TRBD2 (6 bases). The V and J ends lost 0 bases and 0 bases respectively, with 17 bases between them. Germline values: CDR1 GTSNPN, CDR2 SVGIG (reference sequence). The CDR3 consists of 17 residues. The CDR3 DNA follows: TGTGCCTGGAGTGTATGGGAGGTGACTGACGACCAAGAGACCCAGTACTTC. It is translated as CAWSVWEVTDDQETQYF.

The CDR3 loop is CASSIYQGTDTQYF. As DNA, the CDR3 is TGTGCCAGTAGTATCTACCAGGGCACAGATACGCAGTATTTT. The chain is built from TRBV19 and TRBJ2-3; D call uncertain. Trimming pared 3 bases from V and 1 base from J, leaving 8 bases between. The CDR3 loop spans 14 amino acids. Germline V gene data show CDR1 as LNHDA and CDR2 as SQIVND (reference sequence).

The CDR3 DNA sequence: TGCGCCAGCAGAAAGAAAGGGGGCTCCTACGAGCAGTACTTC. The encoded protein is CASRKKGGSYEQYF. The chain carries TRBV5-1 and TRBJ2-7; the D gene is possibly TRBD1 (6 bases). Trimming cost V 5 bases and J 0 bases, with 12 bases left between them. CDR1 is SGHRS, CDR2 YFSETQ, per germline. The CDR3 length is 14 residues.

The J gene is TRBJ1-2, the V gene TRBV30, with 8 positions matching TRBD1. The CDR3 consists of 15 residues. Germline V gene lookup returns CDR1 GTSNPN and CDR2 SVGIG (reference sequence). Trimming cost V 2 bases and J 0 bases; bases outside gene matches: 5. CDR3 sequence: CAWSFLTGANYGYTF. The DNA for the CDR3 is TGTGCCTGGAGTTTTTTGACAGGGGCTAACTATGGCTACACCTTC. Using reference TRBV30 and TRBJ1-2 for the parts outside the CDR3, the full variable domain is SQTIHQWPATLVQPVGSPLSLECTVEGTSNPNLYWYRQAAGRGLQLLFYSVGIGQISSEVPQNLSASRPQDRQFILSSKKLLLSDSGFYLCAWSFLTGANYGYTFGSGTRLTVV.

The chain recombines TRBV2 with TRBJ1-2, with 7 bases fitting TRBD1. V shed 8 bases, J shed 5 bases, and the junction held 11 bases outside the gene matches. Germline CDR1 and CDR2: SNHLY and FYNNEI. This CDR3 is built from 14 residues. In DNA, the CDR3 is TGTGCCAGCCGATACTCCGGGACAGCATATGGCTACACCTTC. As protein: CASRYSGTAYGYTF.

The V and J genes are TRBV28 and TRBJ1-1; the D is unclear. CDR1 is MDHEN and CDR2 is SYDVKM in the germline V gene. This CDR3 is built from 13 residues. The germline V and J ends were trimmed by 2 bases and 0 bases, with 4 bases remaining between them. The CDR3 sequence is CASSLDMNTEAFF. The CDR3, as DNA: TGTGCCAGCAGTTTAGACATGAACACTGAAGCTTTCTTT. Drawing the rest from reference TRBV28 and TRBJ1-1, the complete variable domain is DVKVTQSSRYLVKRTGEKVFLECVQDMDHENMFWYRQDPGLGLRLIYFSYDVKMKEKGDIPEGYSVSREKKERFSLILESASTNQTSMYLCASSLDMNTEAFFGQGTRLTVV.

This sequence joins TRBV15 and TRBJ1-5; D not resolved. The V end lost 3 bases, the J end lost 7 bases, and 4 bases lay between the germline ends. The germline V gene encodes CDR1 LNHNV and CDR2 YYDKDF (reference sequence). This CDR3 is 11 amino acids long. CDR3: CATSSGQPQHF. In nucleotides, the CDR3 is TGTGCCACCAGCAGTGGCCAGCCCCAGCATTTT.

The chain has TRBV18 and TRBJ2-7; D is ambiguous. The CDR3 length is 13 residues. CDR1 is KGHSH and CDR2 is LQKENI in the germline V gene. Deletions cut 0 bases from V and 7 bases from J, with 10 bases between. The CDR3: CASSPPTLQEQYF. The CDR3 DNA follows: TGTGCCAGCTCACCACCCACCCTGCAGGAGCAGTACTTC.

The V and J genes are TRBV5-4 and TRBJ1-5, with 8 bases identical to TRBD1. Trimming removed 2 bases from V and 3 bases from J; junction bases left unmatched: 10. The V gene's germline CDR1 is SGHNT and CDR2 YYREEE (reference sequence). The CDR3 runs 17 residues. The CDR3 DNA follows: TGTGCCAGCAGCTTAGGGCCTCAGGGGGCCAACAATCAGCCCCAGCATTTT. This codes for CASSLGPQGANNQPQHF.

The rearrangement links TRBV4-1 to TRBJ2-7, with D possibly being TRBD1 (6 bases). Trimming shortened V by 3 bases and J by 2 bases, and 14 bases separated the two germline ends. Germline loops: CDR1 MGHRA, CDR2 YSYEKL. This CDR3 region has 15 residues. The CDR3 coding sequence is TGCGCCAGCAGCCACACCCGGACAGCTACCTACGAGCAGTACTTC. Translation: CASSHTRTATYEQYF.

The rearrangement joins TRBV27 to TRBJ1-1, with 7 bases lining up with TRBD1. The CDR3 contains 14 residues. In germline, CDR1 is MNHEY, CDR2 SMNVEV (reference sequence). V shed 6 bases and J 3 bases; nucleotides not matched to a gene: 7. The CDR3 loop is CASSLLQGYTEAFF. CDR3 DNA: TGTGCCAGCAGCCTGTTACAGGGGTACACTGAAGCTTTCTTT.

J is TRBJ2-7 and V is TRBV5-1, with 10 bases that match TRBD1. J gave up 3 bases and V 1 base, and 4 bases lay outside the gene matches. Germline V gene lookup returns CDR1 SGHRS and CDR2 YFSETQ. The CDR3 covers 15 residues. This CDR3 reads CASSLRGQGNYEQYF. The CDR3, as DNA: TGCGCCAGCAGCTTGAGGGGACAGGGGAACTACGAGCAGTACTTC. The variable domain in full, with the rest retrieved from reference TRBV5-1 and TRBJ2-7, is KAGVTQTPRYLIKTRGQQVTLSCSPISGHRSVSWYQQTPGQGLQFLFEYFSETQRNKGNFPGRFSGRQFSNSRSEMNVSTLELGDSALYLCASSLRGQGNYEQYFGPGTRLTVT.

This clone was recorded once. V gene TRBV9 combines with J gene TRBJ1-1; D remains ambiguous. CDR3 length: 15 amino acids. V was cut by 0 bases and J by 3 bases, with 12 bases left in between. Germline V gives CDR1 SGDLS, CDR2 YYNGEE. The CDR3: CASSVGPGLDTEAFF. The DNA of the CDR3 is TGTGCCAGCAGCGTAGGGCCGGGTTTGGACACTGAAGCTTTCTTT.

This clone was seen only once. The gene calls are TRBV6-4 and TRBJ2-1; 7 positions agree with TRBD2. The germline V gene encodes CDR1 MRHNA and CDR2 SNTAGT. J was trimmed by 5 bases and V by 6 bases; bases with no gene match: 4. The length of the CDR3 is 13 residues. In DNA, the CDR3 is TGTGCCAGCAGCCCAGGGACTAACAATGAGCAGTTCTTC. It specifies CASSPGTNNEQFF.